A single sample gave rise to the 32 T cell receptor beta chains below, sequenced in a study of blood T cells in healthy people across ages. The second PCR ran roughly 7 to 12 cycles with a sample-barcoded 5' primer and J-beta primers. TCRdb called the 5' RACE reads again in MiXCR, with one record for every CDR3 protein. The table shows 910,000 or so distinct CDR3 sequences, with roughly 51% occurring only once. Sequenced material: blood. The receptors stem from a woman in her sixties in good health.

This clonotype has just a few counts. V is TRBV28 and J is TRBJ2-2; 8 bases agree with TRBD2. V lost 5 bases to trimming and J lost 2 bases; unmatched junction nucleotides: 13. CDR3 length: 18 amino acids. Germline loops: CDR1 MDHEN, CDR2 SYDVKM. The CDR3 protein is CASSQTWLAGHNTGELFF. The CDR3 region has the DNA TGTGCCAGCAGTCAAACCTGGCTAGCGGGTCATAACACCGGGGAGCTGTTTTTT.

This clonotype showed up just a few times. This chain joins TRBV28 and TRBJ2-3, with D possibly being TRBD1 or TRBD2 (5 bases each). This CDR3 comprises 15 residues. Germline V gene sequence: CDR1 MDHEN, CDR2 SYDVKM. Trimming removed 5 bases from V and 3 bases from J, with 15 bases in between. The CDR3 here is CASSPGDGQTDTQYF. In DNA, the CDR3 is TGTGCCAGCAGTCCTGGGGACGGTCAGACAGATACGCAGTATTTT.

As concerns this clonotype: A single base separates this from a much larger clone, so it may be a read error. The chain has TRBV7-6 and TRBJ2-3; D is uncertain. The CDR3 runs to 18 residues. In germline, CDR1 is SGHVS, CDR2 FNYEAQ. The germline V and J ends were trimmed by 2 bases and 4 bases, with 22 bases remaining between them. CDR3 nucleotides: TGTGCCAGCAGCTTAACTTTATCCAGAGGATCAATCGCAGATACGCAGTATTTT. Its translation: CASSLTLSRGSIADTQYF.

This chain connects TRBV28 to TRBJ1-5; TRBD1 matches at 9 bases. This CDR3 is built from 15 residues. CDR1 and CDR2 (germline): MDHEN, SYDVKM. Germline trimming cut 4 bases from V and 6 bases from J; bases unmatched to any gene: 7. CDR3 amino acids: CASSSPGTGRQPQHF. DNA of the CDR3: TGTGCCAGCAGTTCCCCCGGGACAGGGCGTCAGCCCCAGCATTTT.

V is TRBV4-1 and J is TRBJ2-7; 7 bases fit TRBD1. V lost 5 bases to trimming and J lost 3 bases; unmatched junction nucleotides: 7. The CDR3 extends over 14 amino acids. Germline CDR1 is MGHRA and CDR2 is YSYEKL. CDR3 sequence: CASSTWTGFYEQYF. The CDR3 DNA reads TGCGCCAGCAGCACTTGGACAGGTTTCTACGAGCAGTACTTC.

The rearrangement uses TRBV11-2 and TRBJ2-5; 8 bases match TRBD2. Germline values: CDR1 SGHAT, CDR2 FQNNGV. V shed 8 bases, J shed 11 bases, and the junction held 16 bases outside the gene matches. This CDR3 is 14 amino acids long. CDR3 sequence reads: CASQSGSPYNEQYF. The DNA for the CDR3 is TGTGCCAGCCAGAGCGGGAGCCCTTACAATGAGCAGTACTTC.

V gene TRBV6-1 combines with J gene TRBJ2-5; 10 nucleotides match TRBD1. The closer fit of TRBJ2-7 to the DNA end suggests the J call may be wrong. The CDR3 spans 15 residues. The germline V gene encodes CDR1 MNHNS and CDR2 SASEGT. CDR3 coding DNA: TGTGCCAGCAGTGAACCGGGACAGGGGATATACGAGCAGTACTTC. It translates to CASSEPGQGIYEQYF.

The V and J genes are TRBV20-1 and TRBJ2-4, with TRBD1 matching 7 bases. The end of the DNA is better explained by TRBJ2-7, so the J call may be wrong. Germline loops: CDR1 DFQATT, CDR2 SNEGSKA (reference sequence). CDR3 length: 13 residues. This chain's CDR3 is CSATGDRSYEQYF. CDR3 bases: TGCAGTGCTACTGGGGACAGATCCTACGAGCAGTACTTC.

This chain uses TRBV28 with TRBJ2-3; 8 bases agree with TRBD2. V dropped 6 bases and J dropped 2; count of bases not matched to a gene: 4. Looked up from germline, CDR1 is MDHEN and CDR2 is SYDVKM. The CDR3 is 14 amino acids. CDR3 protein: CASRIAGNTDTQYF. The CDR3, as DNA: TGTGCCAGCAGAATAGCGGGAAACACAGATACGCAGTATTTT.

The CDR3 sequence: CASSSPNYGYTF. DNA of the CDR3: TGTGCCAGCAGTTCACCTAACTATGGCTACACCTTC. This sequence joins TRBV6-5 and TRBJ1-2; unclear D gene. Trimming pared 4 bases from V and 0 bases from J, leaving 3 bases between. This CDR3 is 12 amino acids long. CDR1 and CDR2 from the germline V gene are MNHEY and SVGAGI.

A word on this clonotype: The junction and the germline gene differ at one end; a read error may be behind it. The chain recombines TRBV7-2 with TRBJ2-7; the match to TRBD2 covers 8 bases. Germline V CDR1 and CDR2: SGHTA, FQGNSA. The CDR3 consists of 14 residues. CDR3 in amino acids: CASSLAGTSPKWFF. DNA of the CDR3: TGTGCCAGCAGCTTAGCGGGGACTAGTCCTAAATGGTTCTTC.

The CDR3 coding sequence is TGTGCCACCCAAAGGAGGCTAGCTGAAAGCTCCTACAATGAGCAGTTCTTC. It yields the protein CATQRRLAESSYNEQFF. V is TRBV27 and J is TRBJ2-1, with a tentative D call TRBD2 (5 bases). The germline CDR1 and CDR2 sequences are MNHEY and SMNVEV (reference sequence). This CDR3 spans 17 amino acids. The V end was cut by 10 bases, the J end by 0 bases, with 22 bases between.

In its sample, this clonotype was seen a few times. The V call is TRBV2, the J call TRBJ2-5; tentative D call: TRBD2 (5 bases). CDR1 is SNHLY, CDR2 FYNNEI, per germline. Deletions cut 1 base from V and 5 bases from J, with 11 bases between. The CDR3 is made up of 14 amino acids. In DNA form, the CDR3 reads TGTGCCAGCAGTGAAGGAGGGAGTTTGGAGACCCAGTACTTC. Its protein is CASSEGGSLETQYF.

This chain connects TRBV2 to TRBJ2-7, with 10 bases identical to TRBD2. This CDR3 has 15 amino acids. The V and J ends lost 4 bases and 9 bases, in that order; junction bases with no gene match: 12. Germline V gene sequence: CDR1 SNHLY, CDR2 FYNNEI. The CDR3 sequence is CASSAPSGRTHVQYF. The CDR3, as DNA: TGTGCCAGCAGTGCCCCTAGCGGGAGAACCCACGTGCAGTACTTC.

This clonotype was seen a handful of times. V is TRBV29-1 and J is TRBJ2-7; TRBD2 matches at 7 bases. The CDR3 covers 16 residues. Losses at the gene ends were 0 bases for V and 3 bases for J; bases not matched to a gene: 11. CDR1 and CDR2 (germline): SQVTM, ANQGSEA. The CDR3 DNA reads as TGCAGCGTTGAAGATCTTGTCGGGGGGAACTACTACGAGCAGTACTTC. It specifies CSVEDLVGGNYYEQYF.

Comment on this clonotype: Germline and junction disagree at one end, which may indicate a read error. This chain joins TRBV5-4 and TRBJ2-1; D gene unclear. Germline values: CDR1 SGHNT, CDR2 YYREEE (reference sequence). This CDR3 is built from 13 residues. The DNA of the CDR3 is TGCGCCAGCAGCCAAGATCTGAGCAGTGAGCAGTTCTTC. Protein: CASSQDLSSEQFF.

This clonotype was counted between two and nine times. This chain joins TRBV3-1 and TRBJ2-5; 7 nucleotides line up with TRBD1. V lost 6 bases, J lost 4 bases, and 8 bases stayed unmatched. The CDR3 sequence is 14 residues long. CDR1 and CDR2 (germline): LGHDT, YNNKEL (reference sequence). The CDR3 loop reads CASSTRDSRETQYF. The CDR3 DNA is TGTGCCAGCAGTACCCGGGACAGCAGAGAGACCCAGTACTTC.

Note on this clonotype: A much larger clone differs by one base, so this may be a read error. The V and J genes are TRBV7-9 and TRBJ2-2, with TRBD2 identical over 7 bases. The CDR3 is 17 residues long. The germline CDR1 and CDR2 sequences are SEHNR and FQNEAQ (reference sequence). J gave up 1 base and V 5 bases, and 10 bases lay outside the gene matches. The CDR3 DNA sequence: TGTGCCAGCAGCGCTTCGGGGGGACGGTTGAACACCGGGGAGCTGTTTTTT. Its translation: CASSASGGRLNTGELFF.

The chain links TRBV5-1 to TRBJ2-3; 9 bases align to TRBD2. There are 16 residues in the CDR3. Germline loops: CDR1 SGHRS, CDR2 YFSETQ. V was clipped by 2 bases and J by 2 bases; unmatched bases: 6. CDR3 in DNA: TGCGCCAGCAGCTTACGACTAGCGGAGATCACAGATACGCAGTATTTT. Translation gives CASSLRLAEITDTQYF.

This clonotype showed up just a few times. For the CDR3, the DNA is TGTGCCAGCAGCTTGAGGACAGGGAATACCAACGTCCTGACTTTC. It translates to CASSLRTGNTNVLTF. The genes are TRBV7-2 and TRBJ2-6; TRBD1 matches at 8 bases. Germline CDR1 SGHTA, CDR2 FQGNSA. This CDR3 comprises 15 residues. The V segment lost 3 bases and the J segment 8 bases; nucleotides outside the gene matches: 6.

A few counts support this clonotype. The chain has TRBV7-2 and TRBJ2-3; 7 bases are shared with TRBD2. The junction had 6 bases not matched to a gene; V was cut back by 5 bases and J by 1 base. The CDR3 sequence is 15 residues long. Germline loops: CDR1 SGHTA, CDR2 FQGNSA. The CDR3 DNA follows: TGTGCCAGCAGCCGGGGAGGGTCTGGCACAGATACGCAGTATTTT. Translating it yields CASSRGGSGTDTQYF.

In its sample, this clonotype was seen many times. The genes are TRBV29-1 and TRBJ2-6; 9 bases fit TRBD2. The CDR3 sequence is 17 residues long. Germline V lookup: CDR1 SQVTM, CDR2 ANQGSEA. V was pared by 3 bases and J by 0 bases, with 6 bases of the junction left unmatched. CDR3 coding DNA: TGCAGCGTTGAGGACCTAGCGGGAAGCTCTGGGGCCAACGTCCTGACTTTC. Residues: CSVEDLAGSSGANVLTF.

This clonotype has more than one count but fewer than ten. The chain links TRBV12-3 or TRBV12-4 to TRBJ2-5; 7 nucleotides agree with TRBD1. After removal of 8 bases from V and 0 bases from J, the junction contained 12 bases not matched to a gene. The CDR3 is made up of 16 amino acids. CDR3 in DNA: TGTGCCAGCGCCAGGGCGACAGGGTTTTACCAAGAGACCCAGTACTTC. It specifies CASARATGFYQETQYF.

This chain uses TRBV6-5 with TRBJ2-4; TRBD1 aligns across 7 bases. The J call is doubtful: the DNA matches TRBJ2-7 better. Germline V lookup: CDR1 MNHEY, CDR2 SVGAGI. CDR3 length equals 13 residues. CDR3 DNA sequence: TGTGCCAGCAGTAAGGGGGCCACCTACGAGCAGTACTTC. It translates to CASSKGATYEQYF.

V usage is TRBV30 and J usage is TRBJ2-6, with D perhaps TRBD1 (5 bases). The CDR3 is 15 amino acids. Trimming shortened V by 2 bases and J by 2 bases, and 10 bases separated the two germline ends. Per the germline V gene, CDR1 is GTSNPN and CDR2 is SVGIG (reference sequence). CDR3 sequence: CAWSTGLAGANVLTF. The CDR3 coding sequence is TGTGCCTGGAGTACAGGTTTAGCTGGGGCCAACGTCCTGACTTTC.

The table lists this clonotype with a few counts. The chain has TRBV27 and TRBJ2-5, with 8 positions matching TRBD2. Germline lookup yields CDR1 MNHEY and CDR2 SMNVEV (reference sequence). The V and J ends lost 3 bases and 1 base, in that order; junction bases with no gene match: 4. This CDR3 is 15 amino acids long. CDR3 region: CASSFWRGAQETQYF. The CDR3 DNA sequence: TGTGCCAGCAGTTTCTGGCGGGGGGCCCAAGAGACCCAGTACTTC.

The chain recombines TRBV7-2 with TRBJ1-2; D is uncertain. Germline V gene sequence: CDR1 SGHTA, CDR2 FQGNSA. The CDR3 covers 13 residues. V was clipped by 5 bases and J by 8 bases, with 15 bases between them. The CDR3 coding sequence is TGTGCCAGCAGCCCCGTCCCTGCACAAGGCTACACCTTC. Its protein product is CASSPVPAQGYTF.

This chain uses TRBV10-3 with TRBJ1-4; no firm D call. This CDR3 is 13 amino acids long. Deletions cut 3 bases from V and 2 bases from J, with 4 bases between. CDR1 is ENHRY, CDR2 SYGVKD, per germline. The CDR3 loop reads CAISESTNEKLFF. CDR3 nucleotide sequence: TGTGCCATCAGTGAAAGTACTAATGAAAAACTGTTTTTT.

This rearrangement joins TRBV11-2 to TRBJ2-5, with TRBD1 as a possible D gene (5 bases). The J call could be wrong; TRBJ2-7 is a better fit for the DNA end. Germline values: CDR1 SGHAT, CDR2 FQNNGV. The CDR3 totals 12 residues. The CDR3 region has the DNA TGTGCCAGCAGCTTTCAGGGAAACGAGCAGTACTTC. Residues: CASSFQGNEQYF.

A word on this clonotype: This may stem from a read error, because a much larger clone lies one nucleotide away. V and J are TRBV25-1 and TRBJ1-2; TRBD1 agrees at 10 bases. This CDR3 is 12 amino acids long. Losses at the gene ends were 11 bases for V and 4 bases for J; bases not matched to a gene: 4. Germline V gives CDR1 MGHDK, CDR2 SYGVNS. The CDR3 DNA follows: TGTGCCGGCTGGGACAGGGGCTATGGCTACACCTTC. Translating gives CAGWDRGYGYTF.

The CDR3 here is CAWSPGQALYGYTF. The CDR3 DNA is TGTGCCTGGAGCCCGGGACAGGCACTCTATGGCTACACCTTC. The V call is TRBV30, the J call TRBJ1-2; 8 bases align to TRBD1. Germline lookup yields CDR1 GTSNPN and CDR2 SVGIG (reference sequence). This CDR3 has 14 amino acids. Trimming took 3 bases from V and 4 from J; bases not matched to a gene: 7.

This clonotype has a handful of counts. J is TRBJ2-7 and V is TRBV3-1, with D unclear. The germline V and J ends were trimmed by 1 base and 5 bases, with 9 bases remaining between them. This CDR3 contains 13 residues. Per the germline V gene, CDR1 is LGHDT and CDR2 is YNNKEL (reference sequence). CDR3 protein: CASSQGSVDEQYF. CDR3 bases: TGTGCCAGCAGCCAAGGGTCAGTAGACGAGCAGTACTTC.